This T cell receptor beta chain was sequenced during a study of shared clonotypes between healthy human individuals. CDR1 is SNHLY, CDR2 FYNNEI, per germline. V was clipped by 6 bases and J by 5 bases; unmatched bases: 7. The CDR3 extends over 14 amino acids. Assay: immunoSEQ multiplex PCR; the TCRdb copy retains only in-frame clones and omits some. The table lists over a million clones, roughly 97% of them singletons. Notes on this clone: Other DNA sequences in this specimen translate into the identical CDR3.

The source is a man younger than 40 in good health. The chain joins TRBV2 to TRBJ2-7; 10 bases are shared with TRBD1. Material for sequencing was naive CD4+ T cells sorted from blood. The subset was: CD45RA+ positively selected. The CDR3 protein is CASRTGTGDHEQYF. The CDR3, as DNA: TGTGCCAGCAGAACCGGGACAGGGGACCACGAGCAGTACTTC.